This is a list of T cell receptor beta chains from one sample in a study of resident and recirculating memory T cells in vitiligo. TCRdb's table, derived via immunoSEQ multiplex PCR, lists solely in-frame clones and lacks some. The sample lists some 70,000 clones, 91% occurring once. The sample comprised blood. These receptors were obtained from a male donor with vitiligo. CDR3s include the opening cysteine and the closing phenylalanine or tryptophan. A D gene is named only where the DNA matches it firmly. Size is stated for part of the rows, as once, few or many counts, or as a class when the clone is expanded.

J,size,D,V,CDR3,DNA
TRBJ2-5,.,TRBD2,TRBV5-1,CASRRGLADLQETQYF,TGCGCCAGCAGGCGGGGACTAGCGGATTTGCAAGAGACCCAGTACTTC
TRBJ2-7,.,.,TRBV5-1,CASSPSPGTTNYEQYF,TGCGCCAGCAGCCCCTCGCCCGGGACAACTAACTACGAGCAGTACTTC
TRBJ2-1,.,TRBD1,TRBV5-4,CASSFGQGSSYNEQFF,TGTGCCAGCAGCTTTGGACAGGGGAGCTCCTACAATGAGCAGTTCTTC
TRBJ2-7,.,TRBD2,TRBV19,CASTTSGDPYEQYF,TGTGCCAGTACGACTAGCGGGGACCCCTACGAGCAGTACTTC
TRBJ1-2,.,.,TRBV7-9,CASSLYKRRQTANYGYTF,TGTGCCAGCAGCTTGTACAAGAGGAGACAGACGGCTAACTATGGCTACACCTTC
TRBJ1-1,few,.,TRBV5-4,CASSIDGLNTEAFF,TGTGCCAGCAGCATAGATGGGCTGAACACTGAAGCTTTCTTT
TRBJ1-5,once,TRBD1,TRBV6-4,CASSATGDGEPQHF,TGTGCCAGCAGTGCGACAGGGGACGGGGAGCCCCAGCATTTT
TRBJ2-5,.,TRBD2,TRBV7-2,CASIMGLAGAGDGAQYF,TGTGCCAGCATCATGGGACTAGCGGGGGCCGGGGATGGGGCCCAGTACTTC
TRBJ2-2,.,.,TRBV5-5,CASSLLGMAGELFF,TGTGCCAGCAGCTTGCTAGGTATGGCCGGGGAGCTGTTTTTT
TRBJ2-1,.,TRBD2,TRBV7-2,CASSLSGGRNEQFF,TGTGCCAGCAGCCTTAGCGGGGGGCGGAATGAGCAGTTCTTC
TRBJ2-7,few,.,TRBV6-1,CASSRQEGLYEQYF,TGTGCCAGCAGTCGTCAGGAAGGACTCTACGAGCAGTACTTC
TRBJ1-1,.,TRBD1,TRBV4-3,CASSQDRMGTGANTEAFF,TGCGCCAGCAGCCAAGATCGGATGGGGACAGGGGCAAACACTGAAGCTTTCTTT
TRBJ2-7,.,TRBD2,TRBV19,CASSDRSGGHYEQYF,TGTGCCAGTAGTGACCGTAGCGGGGGGCACTACGAGCAGTACTTC
TRBJ2-5,.,TRBD1,TRBV5-6,CASSYWTGVETQYF,TGTGCCAGCAGCTATTGGACAGGGGTGGAGACCCAGTACTTC
TRBJ2-3,.,TRBD2,TRBV4-3,CASSQDSGGASDTQYF,TGCGCCAGCAGCCAAGATAGCGGGGGGGCTTCAGATACGCAGTATTTT
TRBJ1-5,.,TRBD1,TRBV30,CAWSVRDRERNQPQHF,TGTGCCTGGAGTGTACGGGACAGGGAACGAAATCAGCCCCAGCATTTT
TRBJ2-3,.,TRBD1,TRBV7-2,CASSSTGEGTDTQYF,TGTGCCAGCAGCTCGACAGGGGAGGGCACAGATACGCAGTATTTT
TRBJ1-6,.,.,TRBV6-1,CASSGTSLHF,TGTGCCAGCAGTGGGACATCCCTCCACTTT
TRBJ2-2,.,TRBD2,TRBV7-3,CASSPSGRTGELFF,TGTGCCAGCAGCCCTAGCGGGCGCACCGGGGAGCTGTTTTTT
TRBJ1-5,once,TRBD1,TRBV2,CASSALSDPKTGTPYSNQPQHF,TGTGCCAGCAGTGCTCTATCCGATCCGAAGACAGGGACCCCTTATAGCAATCAGCCCCAGCATTTT
TRBJ2-1,.,TRBD1,TRBV6-6,CASSSPRDRRRYEQFF,TGTGCCAGCAGTTCACCCCGGGACAGGCGAAGGTATGAGCAGTTCTTC
TRBJ2-5,.,.,TRBV19,CASSISAGKGPQYF,TGTGCCAGTAGTATTAGCGCGGGAAAAGGGCCCCAGTACTTC
TRBJ2-7,.,.,TRBV6-6,CASSYKAGHPYEQYF,TGTGCCAGCAGTTACAAGGCAGGGCACCCCTACGAGCAGTACTTC
TRBJ2-1,.,.,TRBV11-2,CASSLDPSGDEQFF,TGTGCCAGCAGCTTAGACCCTTCGGGGGATGAGCAGTTCTTC
TRBJ1-1,.,.,TRBV6-6,CASLPGNTEAFF,TGTGCCAGCCTCCCGGGGAACACTGAAGCTTTCTTT
TRBJ2-2,.,TRBD2,TRBV14,CATSRGSGELFF,TGTGCCACCTCGCGGGGGAGCGGGGAGCTGTTTTTT
TRBJ2-7,.,TRBD1,TRBV19,CASSDRGLPYEQYF,TGTGCCAGTAGTGACAGGGGGCTTCCGTACGAGCAGTACTTC
TRBJ2-4,.,.,TRBV19,CASSMGPGLSNIQYF,TGTGCCAGTAGTATGGGTCCGGGACTCTCCAACATTCAGTACTTC
TRBJ2-1,.,.,TRBV11-2,CASSLREGDPPGNEQFF,TGTGCCAGCAGCTTAAGGGAGGGGGACCCCCCTGGAAATGAGCAGTTCTTC
TRBJ2-2,.,.,TRBV27,CASSPKPNRAHTGELFF,TGTGCCAGCAGTCCTAAACCTAACAGGGCTCACACCGGGGAGCTGTTTTTT
TRBJ2-3,.,.,TRBV11-2,CASSSWGRRTDTQYF,TGTGCCAGCAGCTCGTGGGGGCGTAGAACAGATACGCAGTATTTT
TRBJ1-1,.,.,TRBV4-1,CASSQEHSTIEAFF,TGCGCCAGCAGCCAAGAGCATAGCACAATTGAAGCTTTCTTT
TRBJ1-2,.,TRBD1,TRBV5-8,CASSLVLGTGFYGYTF,TGTGCCAGCAGCTTGGTCCTCGGGACAGGGTTCTATGGCTACACCTTC
TRBJ1-2,.,TRBD1,TRBV18,CASSPEGTDSYTF,TGTGCCAGCTCACCAGAAGGGACAGATTCCTACACCTTC
TRBJ1-6,.,TRBD1,TRBV7-9,CASSGTANSPLHF,TGTGCCAGCAGTGGGACAGCTAATTCACCCCTCCACTTT
TRBJ2-7,.,.,TRBV13,CASSNKAISYEQYF,TGTGCCAGCAGCAATAAAGCGATCTCCTACGAGCAGTACTTC
TRBJ2-1,.,TRBD2,TRBV27,CASSLSPAGGSTYNEQFF,TGTGCCAGCAGTTTATCACCTGCCGGGGGGTCTACTTACAATGAGCAGTTCTTC
TRBJ1-6,.,TRBD1,TRBV6-5,CASRRTGNSPLHF,TGTGCCAGCAGACGGACAGGCAATTCACCCCTCCACTTT
TRBJ2-2,.,.,TRBV6-4,CASSDIRTANTGELFF,TGTGCCAGCAGTGATATAAGGACAGCGAACACCGGGGAGCTGTTTTTT
TRBJ2-6,.,.,TRBV2,CASSYGSSGANVLTF,TGTGCCAGCAGCTACGGTTCTTCTGGGGCCAACGTCCTGACTTTC
TRBJ1-5,.,TRBD1,TRBV19,CASSIGTGAGQPQHF,TGTGCCAGTAGTATCGGGACAGGGGCCGGTCAGCCCCAGCATTTT
TRBJ2-1,.,TRBD2,TRBV6-1,CASSEASGGANEQFF,TGTGCCAGCAGTGAAGCTAGCGGGGGGGCCAATGAGCAGTTCTTC
TRBJ2-3,.,TRBD1,TRBV9,CASSVEGATDTQYF,TGTGCCAGCAGCGTAGAGGGGGCCACAGATACGCAGTATTTT
TRBJ1-4,.,.,TRBV5-1,CASSLGQGLDEKLFF,TGCGCCAGCAGCTTGGGTCAGGGCTTGGATGAAAAACTGTTTTTT
TRBJ1-2,medium-sized,.,TRBV19,CASSTGAGYGYTF,TGTGCCAGTAGTACAGGGGCGGGCTATGGCTACACCTTC
TRBJ2-4,.,.,TRBV2,CASSGEGEDIQYF,TGTGCCAGCAGTGGGGAGGGGGAAGACATTCAGTACTTC
TRBJ1-5,once,.,TRBV6-1,CASSDGTLNQPQHF,TGTGCCAGCAGTGACGGGACACTCAATCAGCCCCAGCATTTT
TRBJ2-7,.,.,TRBV6-5,CASSLGYLSYEQYF,TGTGCCAGCAGCCTAGGTTATCTCTCCTACGAGCAGTACTTC
TRBJ2-7,.,.,TRBV27,CASSFGGGSGNEQYF,TGTGCCAGCAGTTTCGGAGGGGGCAGCGGCAACGAGCAGTACTTC
TRBJ2-3,.,TRBD1,TRBV7-9,CASRKPGQRRYF,TGTGCCAGCAGAAAACCGGGACAGAGAAGGTATTTT
TRBJ2-2,.,TRBD1,TRBV28,CASRDRTGLAGELFF,TGTGCCAGCAGGGATCGGACAGGGTTGGCCGGGGAGCTGTTTTTT
TRBJ2-1,once,.,TRBV4-1,CASSHGGGEQFF,TGCGCCAGCAGCCACGGTGGAGGTGAGCAGTTCTTC
TRBJ1-2,.,TRBD1,TRBV9,CASSRDRGNMGYTF,TGTGCCAGCAGCCGGGACAGGGGTAATATGGGCTACACCTTC
TRBJ1-2,.,.,TRBV13,CASSLGTGPYGGYTF,TGTGCCAGCAGCTTAGGTACAGGGCCGTACGGTGGCTACACCTTC
TRBJ2-7,.,.,TRBV1,CTSSQSRGRSYEQYF,TGCACCAGCAGCCAGAGTAGGGGGCGGTCCTACGAGCAGTACTTC
TRBJ2-3,.,TRBD1,TRBV19,CASSKGQGVVAQYF,TGTGCCAGTAGTAAGGGACAGGGGGTGGTTGCGCAGTATTTT
TRBJ2-3,few,TRBD2,TRBV5-1,CASTGGPSGGTDTQYF,TGCGCCAGCACCGGCGGCCCTAGCGGGGGTACAGATACGCAGTATTTT
TRBJ2-2,.,.,TRBV19,CASSPRRTSANTGELFF,TGTGCCAGTAGTCCCCGACGGACTTCCGCGAACACCGGGGAGCTGTTTTTT
TRBJ1-1,.,.,TRBV28,CASSLLGQMNTEAFF,TGTGCCAGCAGTTTATTGGGACAAATGAACACTGAAGCTTTCTTT
TRBJ2-3,.,.,TRBV2,CASSWGGPTDTQYF,TGTGCCAGCAGTTGGGGGGGCCCCACAGATACGCAGTATTTT